This TCR beta chain was captured in a study of T cells in localized non-small cell lung cancer. Whole-study results and caveats: There were a median 57 of the top 100 tumor clones appearing in adjacent lung. Uninvolved nearby lung showed the greatest T cell clonality, exceeding that found in tumor. Sequencing was limited to one tumor region, leaving the possibility of heterogeneity open.

About this clone itself: Its specificity is unknown.

Using immunoSEQ multiplex PCR, the repertoire was profiled, and TCRdb retains in-frame clones only, with some absent. The sample includes tens of thousands of clones, 93% seen only once; the top ten take roughly 7.7%. The sample here was peripheral blood, taken before any cancer treatment. The sequence was obtained from an older female donor with stage I lung adenocarcinoma.

CDR3 coding DNA: TGTGCCAGCAGTTCAACATATTTAAAGAGCACAGATACGCAGTATTTT. Its protein is CASSSTYLKSTDTQYF. The chain joins TRBV28 to TRBJ2-3; D unclear. In germline, CDR1 is MDHEN, CDR2 SYDVKM. The CDR3 extends over 16 amino acids. Deletions cut 4 bases from V and 0 bases from J, with 14 bases between.